A single sample gave rise to the 25 T cell receptor beta chains below, sequenced in a study of T-cell memory formation after mild COVID-19. MiXCR, run by TCRdb on the 5' RACE reads, gives a single entry per CDR3 protein. This table has around 310,000 distinct CDR3 sequences, approximately 15% appearing once. Material for sequencing was PBMCs or a T cell subset sorted from them (not recorded which). The receptors stem from a young man who had mild COVID-19 (a few samples of this study predate the infection). Cell type and time point are not known.

This clonotype was seen more than once but under ten times. The V and J genes are TRBV5-1 and TRBJ2-3, with TRBD1 matching 9 bases. The germline gives CDR1 SGHRS, CDR2 YFSETQ. This CDR3 comprises 15 residues. The V and J ends lost 3 bases and 1 base, in that order; junction bases with no gene match: 3. CDR3 sequence: CASSYRGRGTDTQYF. The CDR3 DNA sequence: TGCGCCAGCAGCTACAGGGGGCGCGGCACAGATACGCAGTATTTT.

CDR3 nucleotide sequence: TGTGCCAGCAGCTCTTCCCCGTTAAAGGGCTACACCTTC. Its protein is CASSSSPLKGYTF. V gene TRBV11-2 combines with J gene TRBJ1-2; D gene uncertain. Germline CDR1 reads SGHAT; CDR2 reads FQNNGV. CDR3 length: 13 residues. Trimming stripped 4 bases from V and 8 bases from J, with 14 bases between. The full variable domain, its missing parts supplied by reference TRBV11-2 and TRBJ1-2, is EAGVAQSPRYKIIEKRQSVAFWCNPISGHATLYWYQQILGQGPKLLIQFQNNGVVDDSQLPKDRFSAERLKGVDSTLKIQPAKLEDSAVYLCASSSSPLKGYTFGSGTRLTVV.

This clonotype was found a few times. The chain couples TRBV24-1 to TRBJ2-1; no reliable D call. Germline CDR1 reads KGHDR; CDR2 reads SFDVKD. V was cut by 4 bases and J by 5 bases, with 2 bases left in between. CDR3 length equals 11 residues. The CDR3: CATSDHNEQFF. CDR3 sequence (DNA): TGTGCCACCAGTGACCACAATGAGCAGTTCTTC.

This clonotype has at least ten counts. This CDR3 reads CSGGSGSTDTQYF. For the CDR3, the DNA is TGCAGCGGGGGAAGCGGGTCCACAGATACGCAGTATTTT. This chain joins TRBV29-1 and TRBJ2-3; D perhaps matches TRBD2 (6 bases). This CDR3 contains 13 residues. Germline V CDR1 and CDR2: SQVTM, ANQGSEA. V was clipped by 7 bases and J by 2 bases, with 13 bases between them.

The chain uses TRBV7-9 and TRBJ1-6, with 8 nucleotides matching TRBD1. The CDR3 totals 15 residues. V trimming: 5 bases; J trimming: 6 bases; junction bases outside the gene matches: 6. Germline CDR1 and CDR2: SEHNR and FQNEAQ (reference sequence). The CDR3 spells CASSQDRVVNSPLHF. The CDR3 bases are TGTGCCAGCAGCCAGGACAGGGTGGTTAATTCACCCCTCCACTTT.

The chain is built from TRBV9 and TRBJ2-7; 11 positions match TRBD2. The CDR3 extends over 15 amino acids. In germline, CDR1 is SGDLS, CDR2 YYNGEE. With 0 bases clipped from V and 3 bases from J, the junction kept 2 bases outside the gene matches. CDR3 DNA sequence: TGTGCCAGCAGCGTAGCAGGGACTAGCGGCTACGAGCAGTACTTC. Its translation: CASSVAGTSGYEQYF.

This clonotype showed up just a few times. This chain uses TRBV6-2 or TRBV6-3 with TRBJ2-7; D is possibly TRBD1 (5 bases). V was clipped by 0 bases and J by 2 bases, with 8 bases between them. Germline V CDR1 and CDR2: MNHEY, SVGEGT. The CDR3 has 14 amino acids. CDR3 amino acids: CASSYSGAPYEQYV. For the CDR3, the DNA is TGTGCCAGCAGTTACTCTGGGGCCCCCTACGAGCAGTACGTC.

In its sample, this clonotype was seen a few times. J is TRBJ1-1 and V is TRBV4-1, with TRBD1 identical over 7 bases. In germline, CDR1 is MGHRA, CDR2 YSYEKL. CDR3 size: 16 residues. Trimming removed 0 bases from V and 6 bases from J; junction bases left unmatched: 10. This chain's CDR3 is CASSQEVARGSAEAFF. DNA for the CDR3: TGCGCCAGCAGCCAAGAAGTCGCCAGGGGGAGCGCTGAAGCTTTCTTT.

A remark on this clonotype: Germline is not matched at one junction end, which may reflect a read error. The chain combines TRBV5-1 with TRBJ2-2, with a possible D match to TRBD2 (6 bases). The CDR3 consists of 16 residues. Germline values: CDR1 SGHRS, CDR2 YFSETQ. CDR3 sequence reads: CAGSLAGPQVTGELFF. For the CDR3, the DNA is TGCGCCGGCAGCTTGGCGGGACCGCAAGTCACCGGGGAGCTGTTTTTT.

Only a few counts were recorded for this clonotype. The chain combines TRBV7-2 with TRBJ2-5; D remains unclear. V lost 0 bases to trimming and J lost 10 bases, with 6 bases between them. Per the germline V gene, CDR1 is SGHTA and CDR2 is FQGNSA. This CDR3 has 11 residues. The CDR3 reads CASSLAVDQYF. CDR3 coding DNA: TGTGCCAGCAGCTTAGCAGTGGACCAGTACTTC.

The table lists this clonotype with a few counts. The rearrangement uses TRBV6-5 and TRBJ2-7; 12 bases map to TRBD2. This CDR3 spans 13 amino acids. V dropped 6 bases and J dropped 4; count of bases not matched to a gene: 1. In germline, CDR1 is MNHEY, CDR2 SVGAGI. The CDR3 here is CASRLAGGYEQYV. DNA of the CDR3: TGTGCCAGCAGACTAGCGGGGGGTTACGAGCAGTACGTC.

This clonotype appeared a few times. The rearrangement uses TRBV5-1 and TRBJ2-1; D remains ambiguous. This CDR3 has 15 amino acids. The germline gives CDR1 SGHRS, CDR2 YFSETQ. V lost 3 bases to trimming and J lost 6 bases, with 16 bases between them. The CDR3 DNA is TGCGCCAGCAGCTCCCAGGCCACCGCGGTCAATGAGCAGTTCTTC. It specifies CASSSQATAVNEQFF.

In its sample, this clonotype was seen a few times. This chain joins TRBV7-3 and TRBJ2-3, with 8 bases fitting TRBD1. V lost 3 bases, J lost 6 bases, and 5 bases stayed unmatched. Germline V gives CDR1 SGHTA, CDR2 FQGTGA. The CDR3 is made up of 14 amino acids. The CDR3 nucleotides read TGTGCCAGCAGCTTGTCGCAGGGGGCGGATACGCAGTATTTT. Encoded protein: CASSLSQGADTQYF.

This clonotype came up many times. The V call is TRBV29-1, the J call TRBJ2-5; D uncertain. This CDR3 has 11 amino acids. CDR1 SQVTM and CDR2 ANQGSEA come from the germline V gene. Between the trimmed V and J ends, which lost 3 bases and 7 bases, there was a span of 9 bases. The CDR3 is CSVDMVGTQYF. The CDR3 DNA reads as TGCAGCGTTGATATGGTTGGGACCCAGTACTTC.

The V and J genes are TRBV6-5 and TRBJ2-7; tentative D call: TRBD2 (6 bases). This CDR3 contains 16 residues. Germline assignment: CDR1 MNHEY and CDR2 SVGAGI. Trimming removed 0 bases at V and 2 bases at J, with 14 bases between. CDR3 coding DNA: TGTGCCAGCAGTTACTCGGAGGCAGGAGGGACCTACGAGCAGTACTTC. The encoded protein is CASSYSEAGGTYEQYF.

This clonotype has a handful of counts. The rearrangement uses TRBV6-6 and TRBJ1-2; maybe TRBD1 (5 bases). CDR3 length: 16 amino acids. Per the germline V gene, CDR1 is MNHNY and CDR2 is SVGAGI (reference sequence). V was pared by 6 bases and J by 4 bases, with 21 bases between. The CDR3 spells CASSYDSTRVGYGYTF. For the CDR3, the DNA is TGTGCCAGCAGCTACGATAGTACCAGGGTGGGCTATGGCTACACCTTC.

This clonotype was counted only a few times. This chain joins TRBV12-3 or TRBV12-4 and TRBJ1-3; no clear D gene. The CDR3 totals 12 residues. V lost 3 bases and J lost 4, with 4 bases in between. The CDR3 is CASSFEGNTIYF. CDR3 nucleotides: TGTGCCAGCAGTTTTGAGGGAAACACCATATATTTT.

In this sample, this clonotype turned up a few times. V and J are TRBV29-1 and TRBJ1-5; 7 bases are a match to TRBD1. The trim removed 6 bases at V and 3 bases at J, leaving 5 bases unmatched. Looked up from germline, CDR1 is SQVTM and CDR2 is ANQGSEA. The CDR3 has 13 residues. CDR3 amino acids: CSVTDRDNQPQHF. The DNA for the CDR3 is TGCAGCGTGACCGACAGGGACAATCAGCCCCAGCATTTT. The full variable domain, with the rest looked up from reference TRBV29-1 and TRBJ1-5, is SAVISQKPSRDICQRGTSLTIQCQVDSQVTMMFWYRQQPGQSLTLIATANQGSEATYESGFVIDKFPISRPNLTFSTLTVSNMSPEDSSIYLCSVTDRDNQPQHFGDGTRLSIL.

This clonotype has just a few counts. This chain links TRBV28 with TRBJ1-5, with no clear D. Germline V gene data show CDR1 as MDHEN and CDR2 as SYDVKM. The CDR3 has 13 amino acids. Trimming took off 5 bases at V and 7 bases at J, with 12 bases between the two ends. The CDR3 DNA sequence: TGTGCCAGCAGTGCTCCAGGAGGGCAGCCCCAGCATTTT. It translates to CASSAPGGQPQHF.

This clonotype was observed at least ten times. The chain is built from TRBV7-6 and TRBJ2-3, with D unclear. Trimming took 3 bases from V and 0 from J, leaving 1 base between them. The CDR3 contains 12 residues. The germline V gene has CDR1 SGHVS and CDR2 FNYEAQ. The CDR3 DNA is TGTGCCAGCAGCTTTAGCACAGATACGCAGTATTTT. It translates to CASSFSTDTQYF.

The chain uses TRBV6-1 and TRBJ1-1; no clear D gene. The CDR3 length is 13 residues. Trimming removed 2 bases at V and 7 bases at J, with 11 bases between. CDR1 and CDR2 from the germline V gene are MNHNS and SASEGT. The CDR3 DNA reads TGTGCCAGCAGTGAATTCGAGGGATTTGAAGCTTTCTTT. The encoded protein is CASSEFEGFEAFF.

The chain couples TRBV7-3 to TRBJ2-2; D is perhaps TRBD1 (6 bases). V was trimmed by 3 bases and J by 4 bases, leaving 9 bases between them. The CDR3 extends over 14 amino acids. In germline, CDR1 is SGHTA, CDR2 FQGTGA. The CDR3 is CASSFTGPTGELFF. CDR3 nucleotides: TGTGCCAGCAGCTTCACAGGGCCCACCGGGGAGCTGTTTTTT. Drawing the rest from reference TRBV7-3 and TRBJ2-2, the complete variable domain is GAGVSQTPSNKVTEKGKYVELRCDPISGHTALYWYRQSLGQGPEFLIYFQGTGAADDSGLPNDRFFAVRPEGSVSTLKIQRTERGDSAVYLCASSFTGPTGELFFGEGSRLTVL.

The chain links TRBV6-1 to TRBJ1-1; TRBD1 might be the D (5 bases). Trimming shortened V by 6 bases and J by 1 base, and 12 bases separated the two germline ends. The V gene's germline CDR1 is MNHNS and CDR2 SASEGT. This CDR3 is 14 amino acids long. The CDR3 nucleotides read TGTGCCAGCAGACGGGGGTCAGAGAACACTGAAGCTTTCTTT. Translating gives CASRRGSENTEAFF.

This clonotype has only a few counts. The chain joins TRBV5-5 to TRBJ1-2, with TRBD1 as a possible D gene (6 bases). Germline CDR1 and CDR2: SGHKS and YYEKEE (reference sequence). The CDR3 consists of 15 residues. V shed 3 bases and J shed 2 bases, with 14 bases lying between them. As DNA, the CDR3 is TGTGCCAGCAGCTGGGGGACCGGGGGCAACTATGGCTACACCTTC. Amino acid sequence: CASSWGTGGNYGYTF.

The chain links TRBV7-2 to TRBJ2-5; D is possibly TRBD1 or TRBD2 (5 bases each). V lost 0 bases and J 2 bases, leaving 16 bases between the germline ends. Germline-derived CDR1 and CDR2 are SGHTA and FQGNSA. This CDR3 has 17 amino acids. As DNA, the CDR3 is TGTGCCAGCAGCTTAGCCTGGTGGGGGACCTCACAAGAGACCCAGTACTTC. It translates to CASSLAWWGTSQETQYF.